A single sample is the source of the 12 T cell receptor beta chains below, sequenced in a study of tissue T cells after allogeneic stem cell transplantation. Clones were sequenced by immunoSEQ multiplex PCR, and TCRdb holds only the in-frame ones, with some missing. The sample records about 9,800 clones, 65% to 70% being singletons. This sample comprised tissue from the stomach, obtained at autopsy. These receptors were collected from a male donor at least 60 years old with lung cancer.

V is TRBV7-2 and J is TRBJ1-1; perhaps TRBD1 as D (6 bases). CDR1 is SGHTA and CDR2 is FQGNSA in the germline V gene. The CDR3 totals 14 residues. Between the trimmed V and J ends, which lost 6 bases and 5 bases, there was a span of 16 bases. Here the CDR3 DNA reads TGTGCCAGCAGACCAGGAGGGGGGAGGACTGAAGCTTTCTTT. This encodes CASRPGGGRTEAFF.

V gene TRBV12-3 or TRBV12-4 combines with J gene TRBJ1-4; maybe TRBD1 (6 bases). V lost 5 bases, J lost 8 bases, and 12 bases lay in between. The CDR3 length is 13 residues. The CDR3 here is CASSPGDAEKLFF. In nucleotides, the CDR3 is TGTGCCAGCAGTCCAGGGGATGCGGAAAAACTGTTTTTT.

CDR3 sequence: CATEVGEAYNEQFF. In DNA form, the CDR3 reads TGTGCCACCGAGGTCGGGGAAGCCTACAATGAGCAGTTCTTC. The V gene is TRBV25-1, the J gene TRBJ2-1; tentative D call: TRBD2 (5 bases). Germline loops: CDR1 MGHDK, CDR2 SYGVNS. The CDR3 spans 14 residues. The V end lost 10 bases, the J end lost 2 bases, and 15 bases lay between the germline ends.

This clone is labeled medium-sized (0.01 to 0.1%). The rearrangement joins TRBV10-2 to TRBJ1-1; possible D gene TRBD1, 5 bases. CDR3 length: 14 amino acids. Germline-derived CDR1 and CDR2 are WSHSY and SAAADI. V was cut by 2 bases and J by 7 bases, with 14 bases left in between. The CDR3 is CASSEGARVNEAFF. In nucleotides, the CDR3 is TGCGCCAGCAGTGAGGGGGCGCGAGTCAATGAAGCTTTCTTT.

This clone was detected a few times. The chain's CDR3 is CASSYSGGESQETQYF. CDR3 nucleotide sequence: TGTGCCAGCAGTTACTCGGGGGGGGAGTCCCAAGAGACCCAGTACTTC. The rearrangement links TRBV6-2 or TRBV6-3 to TRBJ2-5; 7 bases match TRBD2. Trimming at V came to 0 bases and at J to 1 base, leaving 5 bases not matched to a gene. Germline V gene sequence: CDR1 MNHEY, CDR2 SVGEGT. This CDR3 has 16 residues.

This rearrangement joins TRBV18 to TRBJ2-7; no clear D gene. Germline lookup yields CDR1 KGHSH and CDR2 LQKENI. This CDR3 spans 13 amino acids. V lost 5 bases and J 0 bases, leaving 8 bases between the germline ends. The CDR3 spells CASSLGVSYEQYF. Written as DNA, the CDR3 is TGTGCCAGCTCATTAGGTGTCTCCTACGAGCAGTACTTC.

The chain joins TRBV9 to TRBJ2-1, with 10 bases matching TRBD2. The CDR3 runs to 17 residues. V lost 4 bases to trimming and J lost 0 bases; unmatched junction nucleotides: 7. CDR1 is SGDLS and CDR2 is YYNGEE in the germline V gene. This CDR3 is CASSSPTSGISYNEQFF. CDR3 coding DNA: TGTGCCAGCAGCTCCCCTACTAGCGGGATCTCCTACAATGAGCAGTTCTTC.

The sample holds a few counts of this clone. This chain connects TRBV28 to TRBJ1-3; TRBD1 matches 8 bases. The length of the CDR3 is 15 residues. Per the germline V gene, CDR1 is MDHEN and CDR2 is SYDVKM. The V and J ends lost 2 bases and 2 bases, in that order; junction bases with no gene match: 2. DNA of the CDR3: TGTGCCAGCAGTTTAGCAGGGGGCCCTGGAAACACCATATATTTT. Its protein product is CASSLAGGPGNTIYF.

The CDR3 is CASRLGAPVGSGYTF. The CDR3 DNA follows: TGTGCCAGTCGGTTGGGGGCCCCGGTGGGGAGTGGCTACACCTTC. This chain connects TRBV27 to TRBJ1-2; TRBD1 is a possible D gene (6 bases). V shed 9 bases and J shed 7 bases, with 24 bases lying between them. Germline V gene sequence: CDR1 MNHEY, CDR2 SMNVEV (reference sequence). The CDR3 has 15 amino acids.

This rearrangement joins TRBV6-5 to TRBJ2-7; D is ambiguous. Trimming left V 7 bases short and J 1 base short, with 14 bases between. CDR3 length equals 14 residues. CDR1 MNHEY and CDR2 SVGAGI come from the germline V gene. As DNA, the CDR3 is TGTGCCAGCACCGGTAGTTGGCTATCCTACGAGCAGTACTTC. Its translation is CASTGSWLSYEQYF.

CDR3 nucleotides: TGTGCCAGCATTGGACTAGCGGGAGTTCTCGGTGAGCAGTTCTTC. Translated: CASIGLAGVLGEQFF. The rearrangement links TRBV6-5 to TRBJ2-1; 13 nucleotides align to TRBD2. From germline, CDR1 is MNHEY and CDR2 SVGAGI. The V gene end was trimmed by 7 bases and the J gene end by 9 bases; junction bases not matched to a gene: 9. The CDR3 is 15 residues long.

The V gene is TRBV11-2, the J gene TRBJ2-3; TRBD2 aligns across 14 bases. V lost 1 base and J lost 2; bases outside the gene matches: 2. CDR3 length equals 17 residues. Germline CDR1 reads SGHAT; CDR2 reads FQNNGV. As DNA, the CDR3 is TGTGCCAGCAGCTTAGGGACTAGCGGGGGGATCACAGATACGCAGTATTTT. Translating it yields CASSLGTSGGITDTQYF.